The clone carrying this T cell receptor beta chain has more than one count but fewer than ten. Amplification of TCR alpha and beta CDR3 regions from RNA used iRepertoire nested multiplex PCR. Input was roughly 100-450 ng of tissue mRNA or PBMC total RNA. TCRdb used MiXCR to reprocess the multiplex PCR reads, holding one entry per CDR3 protein. The table shows 300,000 to 400,000 distinct CDR3 sequences, with 41% occurring only once. The entry originates in a study of glioma-infiltrating T cells. Overall study: Dexamethasone exposure before glioma surgery was limited to six or fewer days.

Material: glioma tissue, nonneoplastic brain tissue, or PBMCs (not recorded which). The clonotype comes from a human donor with low-grade glioma or glioblastoma, undergoing nonglioma brain surgery, or in good health (not recorded which).

The CDR3 loop is CASSPQGGPYEQYF. CDR3 nucleotide sequence: TGTGCCAGCAGCCCCCAGGGGGGCCCCTACGAGCAGTACTTC. This chain joins TRBV7-8 and TRBJ2-7, with a weak D call TRBD1 (7 bases). Germline-derived CDR1 and CDR2 are SGHVS and FQNEAQ. The CDR3 runs 14 residues. Trimming stripped 5 bases from V and 2 bases from J, with 13 bases between.